These 15 T cell receptor beta chains came from one sample sequenced in a study of tumor-infiltrating lymphocytes in primary liver carcinoma. Unsorted whole blood served as the source of blood RNA, and germline DNA was extracted as well. Researchers generated TCR beta cDNA from about 530 ng of total RNA, relying on a constant-region primer. Sequencing libraries for TCR beta derived from three nested multiplex PCR rounds that used slightly modified ARM-PCR. Amplification in the first two PCR rounds was performed using TRBV1-TRBV30 forward primers and a C-beta reverse primer for approximately 10 cycles each. TCRdb ran MiXCR on the multiplex PCR reads and lists one entry per CDR3 protein. The sample yields some 320,000 distinct CDR3 sequences, over 55% seen once. The source material was peripheral blood. Receptor source: a man between 40 and 49 years old with primary liver carcinoma and hepatitis B virus infection.

This clonotype was seen only a few times. The chain combines TRBV5-1 with TRBJ2-1, with 8 bases matching TRBD2. The CDR3 covers 15 residues. Per the germline V gene, CDR1 is SGHRS and CDR2 is YFSETQ. V lost 0 bases to trimming and J lost 4 bases; unmatched junction nucleotides: 3. CDR3 DNA: TGCGCCAGCAGCTTGGACACTAGCGGTTACAATGAGCAGTTCTTC. Amino acids: CASSLDTSGYNEQFF.

This chain links TRBV11-2 with TRBJ2-2; D remains ambiguous. The CDR3 is 11 amino acids. The germline CDR1 and CDR2 sequences are SGHAT and FQNNGV. Trimming pared 7 bases from V and 5 bases from J, leaving 5 bases between. The CDR3 sequence is CASKQTGELFF. The CDR3 coding sequence is TGTGCCAGCAAGCAGACCGGGGAGCTGTTTTTT. Using reference TRBV11-2 and TRBJ2-2 for the parts outside the CDR3, the full variable domain is EAGVAQSPRYKIIEKRQSVAFWCNPISGHATLYWYQQILGQGPKLLIQFQNNGVVDDSQLPKDRFSAERLKGVDSTLKIQPAKLEDSAVYLCASKQTGELFFGEGSRLTVL.

This clonotype showed up many times. The V gene is TRBV12-3 or TRBV12-4, the J gene TRBJ2-2; D remains ambiguous. Trimming cost V 2 bases and J 7 bases, with 11 bases left between them. CDR3 size: 14 residues. The CDR3: CASSLYGANGELFF. The CDR3, as DNA: TGTGCCAGCAGTTTATACGGTGCCAACGGGGAGCTGTTTTTT.

As to this clonotype: Relative to the germline gene, one junction end is altered; a read error may explain this. The chain uses TRBV11-3 and TRBJ2-3, with TRBD2 matching 8 bases. Germline CDR1 is SGHNT and CDR2 is YENEEA. The length of the CDR3 is 17 residues. CDR3 protein: CASSSSTGLGGIDTQYF. The CDR3 DNA reads as TGTGCCAGCAGCTCGTCTACGGGACTAGGGGGTATAGATACGCAGTACTTT.

Of note for this clonotype: At one of its ends the junction is not consistent with the germline gene, which may arise from a read error. The rearrangement uses TRBV12-3 or TRBV12-4 and TRBJ2-7, with TRBD2 identical over 7 bases. The CDR3 has 15 residues. CDR3 amino acids: CTSSPRTRESHEQYF. The CDR3 DNA is TGTACCAGCAGTCCCCGGACGCGGGAGTCCCACGAGCAGTACTTC.

This chain joins TRBV11-2 and TRBJ2-5; D gene unclear. Germline V gene sequence: CDR1 SGHAT, CDR2 FQNNGV. The CDR3 spans 14 residues. Trimming took off 0 bases at V and 4 bases at J, with 9 bases between the two ends. This chain's CDR3 is CASSLDFTGETQYF. CDR3 DNA: TGTGCCAGCAGCTTAGATTTCACGGGAGAGACCCAGTACTTC.

This clonotype was found a few times. Possible read error: a much larger clone is one base away. This chain links TRBV29-1 with TRBJ2-3; D possibly corresponds to TRBD1 (6 bases). The germline V gene encodes CDR1 SQVTM and CDR2 ANQGSEA. The CDR3 loop spans 12 amino acids. Trimming shortened V by 6 bases and J by 4 bases, and 11 bases separated the two germline ends. Written as DNA, the CDR3 is TGCAGCGTACAGGGCTGGGCAGATACGCAGTATTTT. Protein: CSVQGWADTQYF.

This clonotype has at least ten counts. The rearrangement uses TRBV6-6 and TRBJ2-2, with 8 bases aligning to TRBD2. V was pared by 5 bases and J by 0 bases, with 5 bases of the junction left unmatched. Per germline, CDR1 MNHNY and CDR2 SVGAGI (reference sequence). This CDR3 contains 16 residues. The CDR3 sequence: CASSPELAANTGELFF. CDR3 in DNA: TGTGCCAGCAGTCCCGAACTAGCGGCGAACACCGGGGAGCTGTTTTTT.

This clonotype showed up just once. The CDR3 does not close with the conserved phenylalanine or tryptophan, likely indicating a read error. V usage is TRBV11-1 and J usage is TRBJ2-3; D might be TRBD1 or TRBD2, each matching 5 bases. The germline V and J ends were trimmed by 4 bases and 1 base, with 15 bases remaining between them. Germline CDR1 is SGHAT and CDR2 is FQDESV (reference sequence). This CDR3 spans 16 amino acids. The CDR3 spells CASSSPGRPGTDTQYY. The CDR3 DNA is TGTGCCAGCAGCTCCCCGGGACGCCCGGGCACAGATACGCAGTATTAT.

Remarks on this clonotype: A read error is likely, as this CDR3 ends without the conserved phenylalanine or tryptophan. The rearrangement joins TRBV6-6 to TRBJ2-1; 15 bases match TRBD2. CDR3 length: 18 residues. The V gene's germline CDR1 is MNHNY and CDR2 SVGAGI (reference sequence). V trimming: 2 bases; J trimming: 6 bases; junction bases outside the gene matches: 8. CDR3 sequence reads: CASSYALGLAGGSNEQFS. The DNA of the CDR3 is TGTGCCAGCAGTTACGCCCTCGGACTAGCGGGGGGGAGCAATGAGCAGTTCTCC.

The sample holds many counts of this clonotype. The genes are TRBV29-1 and TRBJ2-7, with D perhaps TRBD1 or TRBD2 (5 bases each). Between the trimmed V and J ends, which lost 4 bases and 1 base, there was a span of 14 bases. CDR3 size: 14 residues. Per the germline V gene, CDR1 is SQVTM and CDR2 is ANQGSEA. CDR3 protein: CSVGVGGLSYEQYF. CDR3 nucleotide sequence: TGCAGCGTTGGGGTTGGGGGTCTTTCCTACGAGCAGTACTTC.

Regarding this clonotype: The junction departs from germline at one end; a sequencing error may be responsible. The rearrangement links TRBV12-3 or TRBV12-4 to TRBJ1-2, with D possibly TRBD1 on 5 matching bases. This CDR3 region has 13 residues. The CDR3, as DNA: TGTGCCTGCAGTCTGACAGAGTACTATGGTTACACCTTC. Residues: CACSLTEYYGYTF.

This clonotype was observed at least ten times. The chain joins TRBV29-1 to TRBJ1-5; weak D call: TRBD1 (6 bases). The ends were cut back, 6 bases at V and 2 bases at J, with 8 bases in the middle. The germline gives CDR1 SQVTM, CDR2 ANQGSEA. The CDR3 covers 12 residues. The CDR3 region has the DNA TGCAGCGTCAGACAGGGCAATCAGCCCCAGCATTTT. Its translation: CSVRQGNQPQHF.

The table lists this clonotype with a few counts. A read error may be the cause here, since a much bigger clone is one base away. The chain combines TRBV6-6 with TRBJ2-5, with 9 bases matching TRBD2. V shed 8 bases, J shed 4 bases, and the junction held 8 bases outside the gene matches. Per the germline V gene, CDR1 is MNHNY and CDR2 is SVGAGI (reference sequence). CDR3 length: 14 amino acids. The CDR3 sequence: CASLGLARVETQYF. The CDR3, as DNA: TGTGCCAGCCTCGGACTAGCGAGAGTAGAGACCCAGTACTTC.

The rearrangement links TRBV2 to TRBJ2-6; D not certain. The germline V and J ends were trimmed by 6 bases and 0 bases, with 18 bases remaining between them. Germline V gene sequence: CDR1 SNHLY, CDR2 FYNNEI. The CDR3 is 18 amino acids. The CDR3 nucleotides are TGTGCCAGCAGAATGAGGAGTATCGCCAGCTCTGGGGCCAACGTCCTGACTTTC. Translated: CASRMRSIASSGANVLTF.